This passage covers 23 T cell receptor beta chains from one sample sequenced in a study of T-cell memory formation after mild COVID-19. TCRdb re-analysed the 5' RACE reads in MiXCR, keeping a single row per CDR3 protein. Of 450,000 to 650,000 distinct CDR3 sequences listed, 18% are singletons. The sequenced sample consisted of PBMCs or a T cell subset sorted from them (not recorded which). Every receptor here comes from an adult woman who had mild COVID-19 (a few samples of this study predate the infection). Cell type and time point are not known.

The CDR3 region has the DNA TGTGCCAGCAGATTGTGGACTACAAGCACAGATACGCAGTATTTT. Its translation is CASRLWTTSTDTQYF. The V and J genes are TRBV6-5 and TRBJ2-3; D is perhaps TRBD2 (6 bases). Germline V gene sequence: CDR1 MNHEY, CDR2 SVGAGI. Trimming took 6 bases from V and 0 from J, leaving 13 bases between them. The CDR3 contains 15 residues.

The chain carries TRBV5-1 and TRBJ2-3; 8 bases map to TRBD2. The V and J ends lost 4 bases and 5 bases, in that order; junction bases with no gene match: 9. In germline, CDR1 is SGHRS, CDR2 YFSETQ. CDR3 size: 15 residues. CDR3 in amino acids: CASSRTSPGGDTQYF. In DNA, the CDR3 is TGCGCCAGCAGCCGGACTAGCCCCGGAGGAGATACGCAGTATTTT. The full variable domain, in which reference TRBV5-1 and TRBJ2-3 provide the parts outside the CDR3, is KAGVTQTPRYLIKTRGQQVTLSCSPISGHRSVSWYQQTPGQGLQFLFEYFSETQRNKGNFPGRFSGRQFSNSRSEMNVSTLELGDSALYLCASSRTSPGGDTQYFGPGTRLTVL.

The chain recombines TRBV6-1 with TRBJ1-2, with 7 bases lining up with TRBD1. CDR1 is MNHNS, CDR2 SASEGT, per germline. The junction had 9 bases not matched to a gene; V was cut back by 3 bases and J by 8 bases. The CDR3 is 14 residues long. This CDR3 is CASSESGQLLGYTF. The CDR3 nucleotides read TGTGCCAGCAGTGAGTCGGGACAGCTCCTAGGCTACACCTTC.

In this sample, this clonotype turned up a few times. This chain joins TRBV12-3 or TRBV12-4 and TRBJ2-7, with 8 bases lining up with TRBD1. With V trimmed by 3 bases and J by 4 bases, 5 bases remained unmatched. This CDR3 region has 14 residues. CDR3 bases: TGTGCCAGCAGTTTTGGCCACAGGGGGTACGAGCAGTACTTC. Encoded protein: CASSFGHRGYEQYF.

There are a few counts of this clonotype. The V gene is TRBV7-2, the J gene TRBJ2-1; a possible D gene is TRBD2 (6 bases). CDR1 SGHTA and CDR2 FQGNSA come from the germline V gene. Trimming removed 3 bases at V and 6 bases at J, with 12 bases between. The CDR3 sequence is 14 residues long. CDR3 amino acids: CASSFFAGTNEQFF. CDR3 in DNA: TGTGCCAGCAGCTTCTTTGCGGGAACCAATGAGCAGTTCTTC.

Turning to this clonotype: One end of the junction varies from germline; a read error may be responsible. V usage is TRBV15 and J usage is TRBJ2-1; 9 bases are shared with TRBD1. The germline V gene has CDR1 LNHNV and CDR2 YYDKDF (reference sequence). This CDR3 has 17 residues. The CDR3 sequence is CATRRAGTGPTYNEQFF. The CDR3 region has the DNA TGTGCCACCAGAAGAGCCGGGACAGGGCCGACCTACAATGAGCAGTTCTTC.

The rearrangement uses TRBV2 and TRBJ2-7; 10 bases are shared with TRBD1. CDR3 length: 15 amino acids. CDR1 and CDR2 (germline): SNHLY, FYNNEI. With V trimmed by 2 bases and J by 3 bases, 4 bases remained unmatched. CDR3 sequence (DNA): TGTGCCAGCAGTGAAATAGGGACAGGGGACTACGAGCAGTACTTC. Its translation is CASSEIGTGDYEQYF.

This clonotype was counted a few times. The genes are TRBV20-1 and TRBJ1-2; TRBD1 matches at 9 bases. This CDR3 spans 13 amino acids. After removal of 5 bases from V and 7 bases from J, the junction contained 8 bases not matched to a gene. The germline gives CDR1 DFQATT, CDR2 SNEGSKA (reference sequence). DNA for the CDR3: TGCAGTGCTGCTCGGACAGGGGAGAGTGGCTACACCTTC. The encoded protein is CSAARTGESGYTF.

The CDR3 here is CASSPTSGAFLGQYF. The CDR3 DNA follows: TGTGCCAGCAGCCCTACTAGTGGGGCTTTTCTTGGGCAGTACTTC. This chain uses TRBV7-2 with TRBJ2-7; the D call may be TRBD1 or TRBD2 (5 bases each). Trimming took 5 bases from V and 9 from J, leaving 23 bases between them. Germline assignment: CDR1 SGHTA and CDR2 FQGNSA. The CDR3 has 15 amino acids. Combining the CDR3 with reference TRBV7-2 and TRBJ2-7 gives the whole variable domain GAGVSQSPSNKVTEKGKDVELRCDPISGHTALYWYRQSLGQGLEFLIYFQGNSAPDKSGLPSDRFSAERTGGSVSTLTIQRTQQEDSAVYLCASSPTSGAFLGQYFGPGTRLTVT.

This clonotype has more than one count but fewer than ten. A much larger clone differs by one base, so this may be a read error. The chain employs TRBV5-1 and TRBJ2-3; 9 nucleotides agree with TRBD2. Germline CDR1 is SGHRS and CDR2 is YFSETQ. CDR3 length: 16 amino acids. The trim removed 0 bases at V and 0 bases at J, leaving 2 bases unmatched. The CDR3 protein is CASSLGLADSTDTQYF. CDR3 sequence (DNA): TGCGCCAGCAGCTTGGGACTAGCGGATAGCACAGATACGCAGTATTTT.

This clonotype was observed a handful of times. This chain joins TRBV20-1 and TRBJ1-1; 10 bases are a match to TRBD1. This CDR3 spans 15 amino acids. Germline lookup yields CDR1 DFQATT and CDR2 SNEGSKA (reference sequence). The V segment lost 3 bases and the J segment 5 bases; nucleotides outside the gene matches: 9. The CDR3 DNA is TGCAGTGCTAGCGTCGTCGGGACAGGGGTTACTGAAGCTTTCTTT. Encoded protein: CSASVVGTGVTEAFF.

This rearrangement joins TRBV4-3 to TRBJ1-4, with 7 bases fitting TRBD1. The CDR3 totals 15 residues. Trimming took 5 bases from V and 4 from J; bases not matched to a gene: 7. The germline gives CDR1 LGHNA, CDR2 YSLEER. The DNA of the CDR3 is TGCGCCAGCAGCATGGGACAGATCAATAATGAAAAACTGTTTTTT. It specifies CASSMGQINNEKLFF.

In this sample, this clonotype turned up a few times. This rearrangement joins TRBV3-1 to TRBJ1-1; 7 bases are shared with TRBD1. The J segment lost 1 base and the V segment lost 4 bases, leaving 6 bases of the junction unmatched. Germline loops: CDR1 LGHDT, CDR2 YNNKEL (reference sequence). This CDR3 spans 15 amino acids. The DNA for the CDR3 is TGTGCCAGCAGCCCAGGGGGGCGCGGGAACACTGAAGCTTTCTTT. It translates to CASSPGGRGNTEAFF. The complete variable domain, with remaining parts taken from reference TRBV3-1 and TRBJ1-1, reads DTAVSQTPKYLVTQMGNDKSIKCEQNLGHDTMYWYKQDSKKFLKIMFSYNNKELIINETVPNRFSPKSPDKAHLNLHINSLELGDSAVYFCASSPGGRGNTEAFFGQGTRLTVV.

This clonotype was recorded a few times. The genes are TRBV7-9 and TRBJ1-5; D is ambiguous. Trimming cost V 5 bases and J 2 bases, with 13 bases left between them. The CDR3 loop spans 15 amino acids. Germline CDR1 is SEHNR and CDR2 is FQNEAQ (reference sequence). The CDR3 DNA is TGTGCCAGCAGCAGAGAAGCCTCCGGCAATCAGCCCCAGCATTTT. This sequence encodes CASSREASGNQPQHF.

The rearrangement joins TRBV7-9 to TRBJ2-3; D may match TRBD1 or TRBD2 (5 bases each). Germline V gene data show CDR1 as SEHNR and CDR2 as FQNEAQ (reference sequence). The CDR3 length is 15 residues. V was trimmed by 3 bases and J by 2 bases, leaving 12 bases between them. The CDR3 DNA sequence: TGTGCCAGCAGCTTTTCCCGGGACCACACAGATACGCAGTATTTT. Translating it yields CASSFSRDHTDTQYF.

This clonotype was counted between two and nine times. This chain's CDR3 is CASSLDRIEAFF. The CDR3 coding sequence is TGTGCCAGCAGCTTAGATCGTATTGAAGCTTTCTTT. The J gene is TRBJ1-1, the V gene TRBV7-2; D unresolved. V dropped 1 base and J dropped 7 bases, with 7 bases sitting between them. The CDR3 extends over 12 amino acids. The germline gives CDR1 SGHTA, CDR2 FQGNSA.

The rearrangement joins TRBV25-1 to TRBJ1-2, with 7 bases that match TRBD1. The germline V gene has CDR1 MGHDK and CDR2 SYGVNS. V was clipped by 6 bases and J by 7 bases; unmatched bases: 8. This CDR3 region has 13 residues. The CDR3 nucleotides are TGTGCCAGCAGGGGACCCGGGACAGCTGGCTACACCTTC. Protein: CASRGPGTAGYTF.

CDR3 protein: CASSPRTGGETEAFF. Written as DNA, the CDR3 is TGTGCCAGCAGCCCGAGGACAGGGGGAGAAACTGAAGCTTTCTTT. The chain recombines TRBV7-9 with TRBJ1-1; 10 bases match TRBD1. The CDR3 has 15 amino acids. Unmatched junction bases numbered 8, after V lost 5 bases and J lost 5 bases. The germline V gene has CDR1 SEHNR and CDR2 FQNEAQ (reference sequence).

The chain recombines TRBV7-9 with TRBJ2-7; D perhaps matches TRBD2 (5 bases). The V and J ends lost 5 bases and 3 bases respectively, with 11 bases between them. The CDR3 has 13 residues. In germline, CDR1 is SEHNR, CDR2 FQNEAQ (reference sequence). The CDR3 reads CASSHRRDYEQYF. For the CDR3, the DNA is TGTGCCAGCAGCCACCGCCGGGACTACGAGCAGTACTTC.

This sequence joins TRBV7-3 and TRBJ1-1, with D perhaps TRBD1 (5 bases). CDR1 and CDR2 from the germline V gene are SGHTA and FQGTGA. Trimming removed 5 bases from V and 12 bases from J, with 19 bases in between. The CDR3 extends over 13 amino acids. CDR3 in DNA: TGTGCCAGCAGCCGGGGGGGAAGGGACCGTTCTTTCTTT. Translating it yields CASSRGGRDRSFF.

In this sample, this clonotype turned up a few times. The chain uses TRBV27 and TRBJ1-2, with a tentative D call TRBD1 (5 bases). The CDR3 extends over 14 amino acids. Germline V CDR1 and CDR2: MNHEY, SMNVEV (reference sequence). The V and J ends lost 6 bases and 8 bases respectively, with 19 bases between them. The CDR3 sequence is CASSLKAFGDGYTF. The CDR3 coding sequence is TGTGCCAGCAGCCTAAAAGCCTTTGGGGACGGCTACACCTTC.

The chain uses TRBV7-9 and TRBJ2-1; no definite D call. The CDR3 is made up of 13 amino acids. V was trimmed by 1 base and J by 7 bases, leaving 8 bases between them. Germline CDR1 and CDR2: SEHNR and FQNEAQ (reference sequence). Here the CDR3 DNA reads TGTGCCAGCAGCTTAGGGGTAGCTAATGAGCAGTTCTTC. Encoded protein: CASSLGVANEQFF.

This clonotype was found a few times. The chain employs TRBV9 and TRBJ2-7; 9 bases agree with TRBD1. The CDR3 sequence is 15 residues long. V lost 4 bases and J lost 2; bases outside the gene matches: 7. Germline CDR1 reads SGDLS; CDR2 reads YYNGEE. In DNA form, the CDR3 reads TGTGCCAGCAGCCGTGCGACAGGGGGGCCCTACGAGCAGTACTTC. Encoded protein: CASSRATGGPYEQYF.